This T cell receptor (beta chain) comes out of a study of OX40 agonist ivuxolimab in advanced cancers. The assay was immunoSEQ multiplex PCR, and TCRdb's table has in-frame clones only and misses some. Of 66,000 or so clones listed, approximately 90% are singletons. The V gene's germline CDR1 is LNHDA and CDR2 SQIVND (reference sequence). The CDR3 totals 16 residues. Unmatched junction bases numbered 6, after V lost 6 bases and J lost 3 bases. The rearrangement joins TRBV19 to TRBJ2-6; the match to TRBD1 covers 9 bases. The sequence came from an adult with an advanced solid tumor such as melanoma, head and neck, liver or kidney cancer. The sequencing here drew on CD4+ or CD8+ T cells sorted from blood, taken in a trial of the OX40 agonist ivuxolimab. CDR3 loop: CASRGQGGFGANVLTF. The CDR3 DNA follows: TGTGCCAGTAGGGGACAGGGCGGGTTTGGGGCCAACGTCCTGACTTTC.